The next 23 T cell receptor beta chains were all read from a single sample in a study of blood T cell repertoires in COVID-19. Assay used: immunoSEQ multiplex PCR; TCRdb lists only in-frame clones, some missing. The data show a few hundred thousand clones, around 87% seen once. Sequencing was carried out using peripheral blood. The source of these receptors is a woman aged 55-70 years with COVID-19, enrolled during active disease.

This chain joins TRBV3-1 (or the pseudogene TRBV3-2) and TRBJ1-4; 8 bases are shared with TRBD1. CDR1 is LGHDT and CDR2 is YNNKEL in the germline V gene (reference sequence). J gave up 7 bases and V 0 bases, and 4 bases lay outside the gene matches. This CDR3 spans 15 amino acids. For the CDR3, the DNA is TGTGCCAGCAGCCAAGATAGACAGGGGCGTGAAAAACTGTTTTTT. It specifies CASSQDRQGREKLFF.

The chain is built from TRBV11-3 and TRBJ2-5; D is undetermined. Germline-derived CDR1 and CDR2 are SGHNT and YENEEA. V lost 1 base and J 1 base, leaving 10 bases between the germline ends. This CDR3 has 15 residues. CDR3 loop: CASSLGQRSQETQYF. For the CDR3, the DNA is TGTGCCAGCAGCTTAGGGCAGCGAAGCCAAGAGACCCAGTACTTC.

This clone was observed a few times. The CDR3: CASSPSRGQNTEAFF. DNA for the CDR3: TGTGCCAGCTCACCATCACGAGGTCAGAACACTGAAGCTTTCTTT. J is TRBJ1-1 and V is TRBV18; D gene ambiguous. The V end was cut by 2 bases, the J end by 1 base, with 11 bases between. In germline, CDR1 is KGHSH, CDR2 LQKENI. The length of the CDR3 is 15 residues.

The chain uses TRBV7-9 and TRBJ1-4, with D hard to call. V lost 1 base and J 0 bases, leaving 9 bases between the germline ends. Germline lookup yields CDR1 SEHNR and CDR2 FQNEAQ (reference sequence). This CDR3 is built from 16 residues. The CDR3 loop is CASSLGGATTNEKLFF. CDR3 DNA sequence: TGTGCCAGCAGCTTAGGGGGAGCAACAACTAATGAAAAACTGTTTTTT.

The CDR3 region is CASSLSAPNVLTF. The CDR3, as DNA: TGTGCCAGCAGCTTATCTGCGCCCAACGTCCTGACTTTC. The V gene is TRBV7-2, the J gene TRBJ2-6, with unresolved D. The CDR3 spans 13 residues. The germline CDR1 and CDR2 sequences are SGHTA and FQGNSA. The germline V and J ends were trimmed by 2 bases and 8 bases, with 7 bases remaining between them.

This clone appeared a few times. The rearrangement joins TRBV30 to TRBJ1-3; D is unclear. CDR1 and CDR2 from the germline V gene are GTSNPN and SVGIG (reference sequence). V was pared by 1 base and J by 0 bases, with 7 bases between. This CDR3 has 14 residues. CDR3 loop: CAWSAGSSGNTIYF. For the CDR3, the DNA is TGTGCCTGGAGTGCGGGATCCTCTGGAAACACCATATATTTT.

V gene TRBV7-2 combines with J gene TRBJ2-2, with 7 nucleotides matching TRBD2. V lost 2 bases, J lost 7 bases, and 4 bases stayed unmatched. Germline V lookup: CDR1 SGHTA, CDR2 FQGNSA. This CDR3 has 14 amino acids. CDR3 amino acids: CASSLSGGGGELFF. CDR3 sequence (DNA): TGTGCCAGCAGCTTATCGGGGGGTGGCGGGGAGCTGTTTTTT.

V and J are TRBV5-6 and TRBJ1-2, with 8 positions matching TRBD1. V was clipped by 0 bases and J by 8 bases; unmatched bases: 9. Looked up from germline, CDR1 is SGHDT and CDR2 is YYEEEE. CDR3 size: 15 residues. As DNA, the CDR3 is TGTGCCAGCAGCTTGGCGGTGCAGGGGGCGGGCGGCTACACCTTC. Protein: CASSLAVQGAGGYTF.

The CDR3 here is CAWEGSGGPQETQYF. The CDR3 region has the DNA TGTGCTTGGGAAGGCAGCGGGGGCCCCCAAGAGACCCAGTACTTC. V usage is TRBV2 and J usage is TRBJ2-5; 8 positions agree with TRBD2. This CDR3 has 15 amino acids. Per the germline V gene, CDR1 is SNHLY and CDR2 is FYNNEI.

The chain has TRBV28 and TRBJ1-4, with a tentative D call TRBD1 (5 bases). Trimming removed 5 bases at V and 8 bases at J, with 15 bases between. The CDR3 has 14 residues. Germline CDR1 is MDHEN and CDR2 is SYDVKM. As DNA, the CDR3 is TGTGCCAGCAGTCCAGGGCATACGCCCGAAAAACTGTTTTTT. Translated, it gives CASSPGHTPEKLFF.

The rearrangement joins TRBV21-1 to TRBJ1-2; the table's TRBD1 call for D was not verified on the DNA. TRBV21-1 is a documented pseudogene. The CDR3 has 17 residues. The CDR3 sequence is CASSKEERQGCLCGYTF. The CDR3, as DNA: TGTGCCAGCAGCAAAGAAGAGAGACAGGGGTGTCTGTGTGGCTACACCTTC.

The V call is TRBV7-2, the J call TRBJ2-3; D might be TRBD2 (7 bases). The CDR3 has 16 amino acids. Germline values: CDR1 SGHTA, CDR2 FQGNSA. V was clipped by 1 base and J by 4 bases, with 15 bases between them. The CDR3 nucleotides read TGTGCCAGCAGCTTAGTAGGGGGGGAGAATCCAGATACGCAGTATTTT. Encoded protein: CASSLVGGENPDTQYF.

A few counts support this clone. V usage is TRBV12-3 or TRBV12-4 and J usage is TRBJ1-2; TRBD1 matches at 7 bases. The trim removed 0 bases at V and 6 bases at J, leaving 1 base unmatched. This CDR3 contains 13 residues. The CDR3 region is CASSLAGGNGYTF. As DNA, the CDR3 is TGTGCCAGCAGTTTAGCAGGGGGCAATGGCTACACCTTC.

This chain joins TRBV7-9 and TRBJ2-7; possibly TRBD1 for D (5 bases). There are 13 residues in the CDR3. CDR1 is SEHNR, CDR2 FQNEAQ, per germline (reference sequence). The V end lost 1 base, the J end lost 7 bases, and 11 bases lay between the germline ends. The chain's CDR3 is CASSLDKGSEQYF. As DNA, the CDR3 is TGTGCCAGCAGCTTAGATAAGGGGTCGGAGCAGTACTTC.

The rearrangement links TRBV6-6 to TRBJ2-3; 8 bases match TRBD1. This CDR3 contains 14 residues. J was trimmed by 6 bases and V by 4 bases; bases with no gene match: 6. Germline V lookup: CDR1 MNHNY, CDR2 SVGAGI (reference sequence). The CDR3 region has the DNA TGTGCCAGCAGTTCGGGGACAGGTTTGGATACGCAGTATTTT. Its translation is CASSSGTGLDTQYF.

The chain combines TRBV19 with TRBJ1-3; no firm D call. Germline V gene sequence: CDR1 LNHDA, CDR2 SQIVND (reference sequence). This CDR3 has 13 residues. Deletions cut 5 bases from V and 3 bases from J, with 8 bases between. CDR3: CASSLGRGNTIYF. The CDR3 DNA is TGTGCCAGTAGTCTTGGCCGTGGAAACACCATATATTTT. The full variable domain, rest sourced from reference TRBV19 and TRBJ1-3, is DGGITQSPKYLFRKEGQNVTLSCEQNLNHDAMYWYRQDPGQGLRLIYYSQIVNDFQKGDIAEGYSVSREKKESFPLTVTSAQKNPTAFYLCASSLGRGNTIYFGEGSWLTVV.

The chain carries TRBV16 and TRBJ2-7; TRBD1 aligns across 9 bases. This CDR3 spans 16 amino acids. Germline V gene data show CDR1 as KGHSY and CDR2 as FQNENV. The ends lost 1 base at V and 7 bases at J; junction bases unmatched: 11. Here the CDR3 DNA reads TGTGCCAGCAGCCAATTGGACGGGACAGGGCTACAGGAGCAGTACTTC. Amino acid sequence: CASSQLDGTGLQEQYF.

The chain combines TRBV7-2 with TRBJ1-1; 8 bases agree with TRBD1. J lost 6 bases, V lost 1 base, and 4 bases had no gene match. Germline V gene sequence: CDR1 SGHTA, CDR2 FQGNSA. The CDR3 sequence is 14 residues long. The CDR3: CASSLGPGGSEAFF. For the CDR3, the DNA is TGTGCCAGCAGCTTAGGGCCAGGGGGCTCTGAAGCTTTCTTT.

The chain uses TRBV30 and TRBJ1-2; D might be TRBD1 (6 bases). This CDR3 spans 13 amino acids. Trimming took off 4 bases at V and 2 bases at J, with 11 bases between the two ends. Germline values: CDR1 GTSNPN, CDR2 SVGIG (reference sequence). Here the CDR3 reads CAWNGQKNYGYTF. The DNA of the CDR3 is TGTGCCTGGAATGGACAGAAAAACTATGGCTACACCTTC.

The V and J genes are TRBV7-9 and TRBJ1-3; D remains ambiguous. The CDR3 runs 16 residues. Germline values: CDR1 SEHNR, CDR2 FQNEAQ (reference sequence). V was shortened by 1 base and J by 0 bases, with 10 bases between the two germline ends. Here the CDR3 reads CASSLEQALSGNTIYF. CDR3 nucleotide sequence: TGTGCCAGCAGCTTAGAGCAGGCGCTCTCTGGAAACACCATATATTTT.

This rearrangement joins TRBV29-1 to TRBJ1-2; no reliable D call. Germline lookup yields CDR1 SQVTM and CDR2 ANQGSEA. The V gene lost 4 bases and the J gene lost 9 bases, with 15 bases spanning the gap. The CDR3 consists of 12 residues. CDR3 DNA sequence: TGCAGCGTTGGAGAGGGCCGGAACAGCTACACCTTC. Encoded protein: CSVGEGRNSYTF.

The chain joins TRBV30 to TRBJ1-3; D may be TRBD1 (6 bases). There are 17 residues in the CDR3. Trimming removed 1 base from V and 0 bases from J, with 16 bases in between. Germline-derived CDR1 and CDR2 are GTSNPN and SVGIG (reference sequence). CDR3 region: CAWSAKTGLSSGNTIYF. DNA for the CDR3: TGTGCCTGGAGTGCCAAGACAGGTCTAAGCTCTGGAAACACCATATATTTT.

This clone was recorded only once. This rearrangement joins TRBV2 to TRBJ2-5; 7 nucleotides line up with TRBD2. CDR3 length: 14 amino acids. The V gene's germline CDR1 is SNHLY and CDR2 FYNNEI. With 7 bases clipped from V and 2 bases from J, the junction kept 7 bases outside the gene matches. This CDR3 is CASKGLVVQETQYF. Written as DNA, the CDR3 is TGTGCCAGCAAAGGACTAGTAGTTCAAGAGACCCAGTACTTC.